This T cell receptor beta chain is drawn from a study of cytomegalovirus exposure and HLA in healthy donors (dated by TCRdb to the late 2010s). Regarding the complete study: In an earlier analysis of approximately 640 of the donors, 250 to 350 Gb of sequence data and 90 million to 130 million unique TCR beta sequences from roughly 200 million T cells were reported. Roughly 300 gigabases of sequencing data and around 90 million unique TCR sequences made up an early release that covered roughly 670 HLA-typed donors. The genetic ancestry cluster associated with self-reported Caucasian donors included 81% of the approximately 430 genotyped donors. The study was designed to test whether signatures of past pathogen exposure could be identified by cataloging public T cell receptors. Using immunosequencing, the study profiled T cell repertoires from fewer than 850 subjects and related those repertoires to cytomegalovirus serostatus. Along with the roughly 670-subject first cohort, a separate validation cohort of more than 90 different subjects was used. To predict cytomegalovirus infection status, the study combined high-throughput TCR immunosequencing, statistical association of individual TCRs with disease status, and machine learning. To study patterns of TCR occurrence, a later analysis re-analyzed previously published TCR beta repertoires from just over 650 donors and added high-resolution HLA genotyping. In the later analysis, no new phenotypic data were used to find candidate immune exposures; instead, reliance was placed on TCR beta sequences and their occurrence across donors. In an earlier analysis of 587 of the donors, high-throughput TCR beta sequencing was used to judge whether each TCR beta V gene segment behaved as functional or pseudogenic. Donor age, sex, ethnicity and CMV serostatus were collected together with the repertoire data. In a later genetic analysis, genome-wide SNP genotypes for about 60% of the 666 donors were used, and that subset was treated as a discovery cohort. All discovery cohort repertoires had been generated using a single sequencing platform. Class I and class II HLA loci were covered by the typing at four-digit resolution. The number of donors typed differed by locus, with roughly 620-640 for A, B, C, DRB1 and DQB1, about 500 for DQA1, 600 to 610 for DPA1, and some 450 for DPB1. Because of strong linkage in the cohort, five DR-DQ haplotypes were treated as single units for association and clustering. Among 300 to 500 genotyped donors of the cohort, an average of approximately 240,000 unique TCR beta nucleotide sequences was sequenced per donor, of which about 19% were non-productive. Overall study outcomes, separate from this receptor: A later genetic analysis reported fewer N-insertions in productive TCRs among donors in an Asian-associated ancestry cluster than the 666-donor mean. Some 15 rarely observed V segments, including chromosome 9 orphons, were excluded from the earlier analysis of approximately 600 of the donors because counts were too low. The study gave a list of about 160 TCR beta chains associated with cytomegalovirus. Roughly uniform sequencing depth across donors was assumed in presence/absence analyses, although this assumption may not hold. A further reported finding was that TCR beta sequences accurately predicted the HLA-A and HLA-B alleles for most subjects in the first cohort. In an earlier analysis of under 600 of the donors, most TCR beta V segments were observed in productive rearrangements about 87% or about 30% of the time, broadly matching IMGT annotations. Because the 87-base-pair reads could not distinguish some IMGT-functional V segments, including TRBV6-2 and TRBV6-3, those segments were excluded. A later analysis found that HLA-associated TCR beta chains were more clonally expanded and had lower generation probabilities than equally common non-associated chains. Most TCR sequences were observed very rarely across donors, whereas some public TCRs were present in many individuals. A group of highly shared sequence variants was considered likely to be a technical artifact of the sequencing pipeline. A later analysis found that most CMV-associated TCR beta chains appeared HLA-restricted, with HLA associations seemingly driven largely by CMV exposure. In a later analysis, the rate of TCR association differed among HLA loci, with DRB1 alleles having the most associated TCRs and HLA-C alleles having the fewest. In vitro tests confirmed that a few of the cytomegalovirus-associated TCR beta chains recognize cytomegalovirus antigens. An association between a missense DCLRE1C variant and V-gene and J-gene trimming of TCR beta chains was found in a later genetic analysis and replicated in an independent cohort. According to a later analysis, parvovirus B19, influenza, CMV and Epstein-Barr virus appeared linked to several top co-occurrence clusters. The authors suggested that the approach could potentially be extended to other disease states and immunological phenotypes. Assigning TCR associations to individual alleles was difficult when HLA alleles, especially DR and DQ, strongly co-occurred. Cytomegalovirus status was reported to be diagnosed by the classifier with high specificity and sensitivity in both the original and validation cohorts. At a false discovery rate of 0.05, a later analysis linked under 20,000 TCR beta sequences to specific HLA alleles. The cohort was sequenced for TCR beta chains only, and without alpha or paired-chain data the features that could be detected were limited. Because HLA typing was unavailable for some donors at each locus, only the typed subset was used in association tests. Linkage disequilibrium might explain the correlated functional status among segregating V segments, but an unknown experimental factor could not be excluded. The only immune exposure information available for the cohort was CMV serostatus.

The cohort consisted of some 670 healthy bone marrow donors. At the time of sampling, all cohort members were nominally healthy, though unrecorded immune exposures were likely present. The donor was CMV seronegative and belonged to the group of over 350 seronegative cohort members. A peripheral blood sample was provided by each donor, and peripheral blood mononuclear cells were used for TCR beta sequencing. The Qiagen DNeasy Blood Extraction Kit was used to extract genomic DNA from the blood cell samples. A word on this clone: Its antigen is unknown.

The protocol used for the library was the immunoSEQ multiplex PCR assay. For the multiplex PCR, a mixture combining 60 forward primers for TCR Vbeta segments and 13 reverse primers for TCR Jbeta segments was used. The CDR3 region of rearranged TCR beta genes was amplified from genomic DNA with a multiplex PCR assay. The amplified TCR beta libraries were sequenced on the Illumina HiSeq System as 87-base-pair reads. Processing in the source paper ran as follows. Across the 666 repertoires, a later analysis counted 60 million to 90 million unique TCR beta chains, roughly 11 million of which were shared by at least two donors. Raw reads were error-corrected and collapsed into unique sequences with a nearest-neighbor algorithm that merged closely related sequences to remove PCR and sequencing errors. To assign V, D and J gene segments, CDR3 sequences were aligned to IMGT reference sequences. For a sequence to be retained, at least a six-nucleotide match to both a V gene segment and a J gene segment was required. A rearrangement was called productive if the CDR3 had no stop codons and remained in frame with V and J, and every other rearrangement was called non-productive. Following IMGT convention, CDR3 was defined as the stretch from the second conserved V-encoded cysteine up to the conserved J-encoded phenylalanine. In an earlier analysis of around 640 of the donors, sequences lacking an unambiguous match to a single V gene segment were excluded. An earlier analysis of several hundred of the donors called V segments functional above 56.7% productive rearrangements and segregating when the between-donor standard deviation exceeded 5%. A statistical classification framework was built for diagnosing cytomegalovirus status from the catalog of TCR beta chain sequences. V and J gene assignment, in a later analysis, came from comparing TCR nucleotide sequences with IMGT/GENE-DB human TR gene sequences. A later analysis assigned CDR3 sequences and most-parsimonious VDJ recombination scenarios with the TCRdist pipeline. A later analysis defined each TCR beta chain by its CDR3 amino acid sequence plus V-gene family, and excluded reads lacking a unique V-gene family. As a way to deal with suspected cross-contamination and a sequencing artifact, a later analysis dropped 450 to 600 nucleotide sequences that were highly shared and had low generation probability. A later analysis calculated a clonal expansion index for each public chain from normalized within-repertoire ranks of inferred template counts. In a later analysis, generation probabilities were computed with a VDJ recombination model fitted to out-of-frame rearrangements, and the resulting probabilities were checked against IGoR. In a later analysis, TCR-TCR, TCR-HLA and TCR-CMV co-occurrence was scored with hypergeometric tests, and a repertoire-size bias correction was applied to TCR pairs. False discovery rates were estimated in a later analysis by permuting HLA or CMV assignments 20 times. In a later analysis, co-occurring TCRs were grouped using DBSCAN, and TCRdist sequence similarity was added for clustering within HLA-allele-positive subsets. Repertoires with fewer than 30,000 or more than 120,000 public chains were left out of co-occurrence clustering, as were four to six repertoires with anomalous nucleotide sharing. TCRdb's version of the immuneACCESS table is confined to in-frame rearrangements and falls short of the full clone set. An unresolved V gene accounts for under half of the shortfall where checked; the remainder is of unknown origin. The V and J calls and clone size come from that table; D and trimming were worked out from the DNA. In this sample's table one finds 130,000 or so clones. Of the sample, just under 2% is held by the ten largest clones.

According to the germline V gene, CDR1 reads KGHSH and CDR2 reads LQKENI. V is clipped by 6 bases and J by 8 bases, and the sequence between their germline boundaries is 19 bases long. Including the terminal cysteine and phenylalanine, the CDR3 comprises 15 residues. This entry keeps only the CDR3 DNA: 45 bases, framed from base 1. This clonotype was obtained from a woman in her sixties or seventies in good health and CMV-seronegative. The material sequenced was PBMCs. The chain is assembled from TRBV18 and TRBJ1-4; a tentative D match to TRBD1 spans 5 bases. At the DNA level, the sequence is TGTGCCAGCTCCCCCACGGGGCAGGGAGGCGAAAAACTGTTTTTT. Its product reads: CASSPTGQGGEKLFF.